This note documents a single T cell receptor beta chain sequence. No antigen is known for it. The PCR contained 60 Vbeta and 13 Jbeta primers. The method was immunoSEQ multiplex PCR; TCRdb's version includes in-frame clones alone and lacks a portion of them. The table has some 56,000 clones, 70% to 85% seen once. The data were obtained in a study of cytomegalovirus exposure and HLA in healthy donors. Study-wide findings and caveats: Rarity held for most TCR sequences, but there were some public TCRs that occurred in many donors. V- and J-gene trimming in TCR beta was tied to a missense DCLRE1C variant by an analysis performed later.

The sample taken for sequencing was PBMCs. This receptor was obtained from a man in his forties or fifties in good health and CMV-seronegative.

As DNA, the CDR3 is TGTGCCAGCTCAAATAGGACACGAGAGAATTCACCCCTCCACTTT. Protein sequence: CASSNRTRENSPLHF. V gene TRBV18 combines with J gene TRBJ1-6; a weak D match, TRBD1 (5 bases). The CDR3 consists of 15 residues. The V and J ends lost 5 bases and 7 bases respectively, with 15 bases between them. CDR1 and CDR2 (germline): KGHSH, LQKENI.